These 14 T cell receptor beta chains were all obtained from the same sample, sequenced in a study of CXCR3-negative and CXCR3-positive naive CD8 T cells. UMI-labeled 5' RACE yielded the TRB cDNA libraries. Reprocessing the 5' RACE reads, TCRdb reports a single entry for every CDR3 protein and omits DNA. This table lists about 150,000 distinct CDR3 sequences. For these receptors, no antigen is known. General study findings and limits: TRB CDR3s were more hydrophobic in CXCR3-positive than in CXCR3-negative naive cells.

Material for sequencing was naive CXCR3+ CD8+ T cells from blood. The subset was: CD45RO-CCR7+CD27+CD95- naive CD8+ T cells expressing CXCR3 (TNR3+). The receptor set was obtained from a human donor in good health. Some clones in this sample may be carry-over from other donors' samples.

This chain's CDR3 is CASSLWVGHNEQFF. This chain joins TRBV5-1 and TRBJ2-1. The CDR3 is 14 residues long. CDR1 SGHRS and CDR2 YFSETQ come from the germline V gene.

V usage is TRBV29-1 and J usage is TRBJ2-7; the TCRdb call, TRBD1, lacks DNA for checking. Looked up from germline, CDR1 is SQVTM and CDR2 is ANQGSEA. This CDR3 contains 13 residues. CDR3 sequence reads: CSVQGAPRDEQYF.

This chain uses TRBV28 with TRBJ2-5; TCRdb proposes TRBD1, but this gene call is untestable without DNA. CDR1 MDHEN and CDR2 SYDVKM come from the germline V gene. The CDR3 totals 18 residues. This CDR3 is CASSLGSNRGSAQETQYF.

The V and J genes are TRBV29-1 and TRBJ1-2; the TCRdb D gene call, TRBD1, has no DNA to confirm it. Germline V CDR1 and CDR2: SQVTM, ANQGSEA. The CDR3 length is 13 residues. CDR3 sequence reads: CSVRQGPDYGYTF.

This chain connects TRBV5-1 to TRBJ2-3; checking the TCRdb D call of TRBD1 is not possible without DNA. CDR1 is SGHRS and CDR2 is YFSETQ in the germline V gene. This CDR3 comprises 15 residues. The CDR3 is CASSEEGATADTQYF.

This chain links TRBV2 with TRBJ2-7; TCRdb outputs TRBD2, but without DNA this stays unchecked. CDR1 is SNHLY and CDR2 is FYNNEI in the germline V gene. CDR3 length: 14 residues. CDR3 region: CASSPTSGGYEQYF.

The chain is built from TRBV15 and TRBJ2-2; TCRdb names TRBD2, which stays unverified in the absence of DNA. The CDR3 has 15 residues. CDR1 is LNHNV, CDR2 YYDKDF, per germline (reference sequence). CDR3 in amino acids: CATSVIPGGAGELFF.

V usage is TRBV20-1 and J usage is TRBJ2-7; TCRdb gives TRBD1 as the D gene, but with no DNA this cannot be confirmed. Per germline, CDR1 DFQATT and CDR2 SNEGSKA (reference sequence). The CDR3 contains 13 residues. This chain's CDR3 is CSARSGVNDEQYF.

The chain joins TRBV5-5 to TRBJ2-2. The length of the CDR3 is 14 residues. Per the germline V gene, CDR1 is SGHKS and CDR2 is YYEKEE (reference sequence). This CDR3 is CASSLVLIGGELFF.

This sequence joins TRBV6-1 and TRBJ2-1. The CDR3 loop spans 16 amino acids. Germline V gene sequence: CDR1 MNHNS, CDR2 SASEGT. CDR3 residues: CASSERAGGPYNEQFF.

The chain uses TRBV12-3 or TRBV12-4 and TRBJ1-2; the TCRdb D gene call, TRBD1, has no DNA to confirm it. The CDR3 loop spans 13 amino acids. The CDR3 reads CASSLGQGGGYTF.

The chain couples TRBV27 to TRBJ1-1; TCRdb returns TRBD1, unconfirmable since there is no DNA. The CDR3 length is 14 residues. CDR1 and CDR2 from the germline V gene are MNHEY and SMNVEV (reference sequence). The CDR3 sequence is CASRYGTGNTEAFF.

The V gene is TRBV28, the J gene TRBJ2-2. CDR1 and CDR2 (germline): MDHEN, SYDVKM. The CDR3 covers 15 residues. CDR3 region: CASSFDTDSAGELFF. Drawing the rest from reference TRBV28 and TRBJ2-2, the complete variable domain is DVKVTQSSRYLVKRTGEKVFLECVQDMDHENMFWYRQDPGLGLRLIYFSYDVKMKEKGDIPEGYSVSREKKERFSLILESASTNQTSMYLCASSFDTDSAGELFFGEGSRLTVL.

The chain recombines TRBV2 with TRBJ2-7; the TCRdb call, TRBD2, lacks DNA for checking. CDR3 length: 14 amino acids. Germline CDR1 reads SNHLY; CDR2 reads FYNNEI. The CDR3 sequence: CASSEGSVDYEQYF.